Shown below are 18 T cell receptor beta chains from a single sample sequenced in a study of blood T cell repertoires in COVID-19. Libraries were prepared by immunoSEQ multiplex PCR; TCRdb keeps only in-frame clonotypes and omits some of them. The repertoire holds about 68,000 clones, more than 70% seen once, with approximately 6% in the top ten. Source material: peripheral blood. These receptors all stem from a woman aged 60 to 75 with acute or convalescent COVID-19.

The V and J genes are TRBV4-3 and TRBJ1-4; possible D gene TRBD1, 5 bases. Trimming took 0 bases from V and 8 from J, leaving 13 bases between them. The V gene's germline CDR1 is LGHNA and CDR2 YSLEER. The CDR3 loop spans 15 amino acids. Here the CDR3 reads CASSQEIGAPEKLFF. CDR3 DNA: TGCGCCAGCAGCCAAGAAATAGGGGCCCCGGAAAAACTGTTTTTT.

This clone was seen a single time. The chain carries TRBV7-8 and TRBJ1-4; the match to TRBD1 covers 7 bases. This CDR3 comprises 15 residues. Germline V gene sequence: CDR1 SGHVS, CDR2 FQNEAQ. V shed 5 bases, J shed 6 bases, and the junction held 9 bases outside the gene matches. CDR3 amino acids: CASSPRTGTYEKLFF. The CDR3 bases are TGTGCCAGCAGCCCTCGGACAGGTACTTATGAAAAACTGTTTTTT.

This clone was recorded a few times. CDR3 sequence: CASSLGISGGTEAFF. CDR3 bases: TGTGCCAGCAGCTTGGGGATCAGCGGTGGCACTGAAGCTTTCTTT. The genes are TRBV7-6 and TRBJ1-1, with D unclear. Per germline, CDR1 SGHVS and CDR2 FNYEAQ. CDR3 length: 15 amino acids. Between the trimmed V and J ends, which lost 3 bases and 4 bases, there was a span of 15 bases.

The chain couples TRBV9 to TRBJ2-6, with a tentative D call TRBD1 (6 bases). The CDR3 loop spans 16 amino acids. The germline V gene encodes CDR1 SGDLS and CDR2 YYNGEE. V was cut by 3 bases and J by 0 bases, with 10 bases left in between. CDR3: CASSGGQFSGANVLTF. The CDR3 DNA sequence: TGTGCCAGCAGCGGAGGACAGTTCTCTGGGGCCAACGTCCTGACTTTC.

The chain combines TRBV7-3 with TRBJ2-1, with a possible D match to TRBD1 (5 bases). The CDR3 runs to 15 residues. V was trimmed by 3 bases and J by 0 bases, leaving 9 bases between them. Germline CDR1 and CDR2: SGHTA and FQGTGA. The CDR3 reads CASSFRGGSYNEQFF. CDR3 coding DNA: TGTGCCAGCAGCTTTAGGGGTGGCTCCTACAATGAGCAGTTCTTC.

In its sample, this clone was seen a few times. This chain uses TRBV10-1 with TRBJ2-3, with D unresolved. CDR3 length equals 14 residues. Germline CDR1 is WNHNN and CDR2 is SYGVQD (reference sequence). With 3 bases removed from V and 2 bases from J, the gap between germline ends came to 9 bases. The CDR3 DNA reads TGCGCCAGCAGTGACGTCCAGGACACAGATACGCAGTATTTT. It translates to CASSDVQDTDTQYF.

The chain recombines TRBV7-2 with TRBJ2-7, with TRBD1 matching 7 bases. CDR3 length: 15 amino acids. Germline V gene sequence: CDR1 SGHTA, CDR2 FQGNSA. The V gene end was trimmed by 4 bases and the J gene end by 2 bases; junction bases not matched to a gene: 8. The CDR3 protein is CASSSLRTGTYEQYF. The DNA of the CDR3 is TGTGCCAGCAGCTCTCTCCGGACAGGAACCTACGAGCAGTACTTC.

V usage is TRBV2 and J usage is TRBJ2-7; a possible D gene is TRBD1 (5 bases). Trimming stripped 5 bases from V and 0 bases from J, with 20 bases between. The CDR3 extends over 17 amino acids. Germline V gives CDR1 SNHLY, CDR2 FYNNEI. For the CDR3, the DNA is TGTGCCAGCAGTCCTCTCTTCGACAGTACCAGCTCCTACGAGCAGTACTTC. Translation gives CASSPLFDSTSSYEQYF.

In DNA form, the CDR3 reads TGCGCCAGCAGCCAAGATAACAGTGTCAATCAGCCCCAGCATTTT. This translates into CASSQDNSVNQPQHF. J is TRBJ1-5 and V is TRBV4-3; D is ambiguous. CDR1 and CDR2 from the germline V gene are LGHNA and YSLEER. V lost 0 bases to trimming and J lost 3 bases, with 9 bases between them. This CDR3 spans 15 amino acids.

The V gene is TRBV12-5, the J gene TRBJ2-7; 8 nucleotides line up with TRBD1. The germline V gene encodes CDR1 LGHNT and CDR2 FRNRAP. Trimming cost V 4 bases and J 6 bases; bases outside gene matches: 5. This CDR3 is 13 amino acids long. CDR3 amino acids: CASGSPTGAEQYF. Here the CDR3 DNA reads TGTGCTAGTGGTTCGCCGACAGGGGCCGAGCAGTACTTC. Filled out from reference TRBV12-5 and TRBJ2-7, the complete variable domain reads DARVTQTPRHKVTEMGQEVTMRCQPILGHNTVFWYRQTMMQGLELLAYFRNRAPLDDSGMPKDRFSAEMPDATLATLKIQPSEPRDSAVYFCASGSPTGAEQYFGPGTRLTVT.

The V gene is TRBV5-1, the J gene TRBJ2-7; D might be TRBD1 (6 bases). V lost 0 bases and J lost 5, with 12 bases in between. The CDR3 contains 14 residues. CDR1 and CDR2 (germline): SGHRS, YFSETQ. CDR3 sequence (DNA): TGCGCCAGCAGCTTGGGGTTGGGGGCCAACGAGCAGTACTTC. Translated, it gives CASSLGLGANEQYF.

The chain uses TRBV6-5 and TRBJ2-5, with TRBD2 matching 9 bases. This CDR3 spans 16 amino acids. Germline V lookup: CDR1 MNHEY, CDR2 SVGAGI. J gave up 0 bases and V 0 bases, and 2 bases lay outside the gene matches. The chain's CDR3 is CASSYSLAGYQETQYF. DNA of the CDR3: TGTGCCAGCAGTTACTCTCTAGCGGGGTACCAAGAGACCCAGTACTTC.

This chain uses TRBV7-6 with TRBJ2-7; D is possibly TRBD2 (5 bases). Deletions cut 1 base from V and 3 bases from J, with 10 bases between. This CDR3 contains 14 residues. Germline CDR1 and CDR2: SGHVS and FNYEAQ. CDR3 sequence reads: CASSLEEGLYEQYF. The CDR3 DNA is TGTGCCAGCAGCTTAGAGGAAGGACTCTACGAGCAGTACTTC.

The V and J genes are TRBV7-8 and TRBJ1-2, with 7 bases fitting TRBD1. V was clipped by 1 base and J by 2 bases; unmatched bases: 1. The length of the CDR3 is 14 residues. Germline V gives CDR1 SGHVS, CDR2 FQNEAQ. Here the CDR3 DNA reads TGTGCCAGCAGCTTAGAGGGGGCAAACTATGGCTACACCTTC. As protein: CASSLEGANYGYTF.

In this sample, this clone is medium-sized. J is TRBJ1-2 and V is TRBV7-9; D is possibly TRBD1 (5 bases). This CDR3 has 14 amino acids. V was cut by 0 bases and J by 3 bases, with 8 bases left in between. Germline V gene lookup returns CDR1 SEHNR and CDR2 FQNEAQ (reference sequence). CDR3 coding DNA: TGTGCCAGCAGCTTAGCGGGGGGGTACTATGGCTACACCTTC. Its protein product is CASSLAGGYYGYTF.

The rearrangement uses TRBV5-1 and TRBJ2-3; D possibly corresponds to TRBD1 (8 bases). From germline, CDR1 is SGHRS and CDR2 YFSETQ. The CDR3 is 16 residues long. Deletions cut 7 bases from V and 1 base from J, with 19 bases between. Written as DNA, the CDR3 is TGCGCCAGCGGACTAGACAGGGGAGGGGGCACAGATACGCAGTATTTT. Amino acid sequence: CASGLDRGGGTDTQYF. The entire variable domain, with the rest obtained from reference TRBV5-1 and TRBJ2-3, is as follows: KAGVTQTPRYLIKTRGQQVTLSCSPISGHRSVSWYQQTPGQGLQFLFEYFSETQRNKGNFPGRFSGRQFSNSRSEMNVSTLELGDSALYLCASGLDRGGGTDTQYFGPGTRLTVL.

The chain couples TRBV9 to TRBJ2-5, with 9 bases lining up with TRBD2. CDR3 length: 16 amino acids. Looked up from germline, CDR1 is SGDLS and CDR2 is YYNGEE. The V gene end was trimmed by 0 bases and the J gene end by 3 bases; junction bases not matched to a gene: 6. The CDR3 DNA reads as TGTGCCAGCAGCGTAGGACTAGCGGACCCTGAAGAGACCCAGTACTTC. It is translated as CASSVGLADPEETQYF.

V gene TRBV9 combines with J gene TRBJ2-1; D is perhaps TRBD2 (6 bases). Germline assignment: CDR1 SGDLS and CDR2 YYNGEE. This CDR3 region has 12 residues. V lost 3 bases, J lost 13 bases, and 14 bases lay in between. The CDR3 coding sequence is TGTGCCAGCAGCGGAAACGGGGAGGTTCAGTTCTTC. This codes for CASSGNGEVQFF.